This T cell receptor beta chain appears in the sequencing data of a study of blood T cell repertoires in COVID-19 (dated by TCRdb to about 2020). Study-wide context: Samples from collaborators originated in the United States, Italy and Spain and spanned both the acute and convalescent phases of COVID-19. The material from the prospective study consisted of cDNA or gDNA derived from T cells, B-cell-depleted T cells, or PBMCs. Sample metadata almost always included a de-identified subject ID, COVID-19 status, age in years and sex. Deeply sampled blood TCRbeta repertoires from subjects exposed to, actively infected with, or recovered from COVID-19 were included in the dataset. Samples came from the ongoing ImmuneRACE study (first 160 participants) plus 1,254 subjects from 6 global collaborators. The repertoires were made available in a free public database intended to serve as a resource for research on the immune response to SARS-CoV-2. Where HLA class I and class II types were available, the types were taken from metadata supplied by the sample provider, not from assay-based typing.

Each collaborating institution followed its own protocols to collect whole blood in K2EDTA tubes. For TCRbeta analysis, collaborators shipped samples in one of three forms: frozen whole blood, isolated PBMCs, or DNA extracted from either of those sample types. The CDR1 and CDR2 encoded by the germline V gene are SGHDN and FVKESK. For this chain, trimming is 2 bases at the V end and 4 bases at the J end, and the number of junction bases without a gene match is 14. The CDR3 starts with the cysteine, ends with the phenylalanine, and has 19 residues. Only CDR3 DNA remains: 57 bases, in frame from the first base. TCRbeta CDR3 regions were amplified from genomic DNA using the immunoSEQ Assay, a bias-controlled multiplex PCR. The authors processed their data as follows. Nucleated cell counts per sample were estimated from amplification of reference gene primers within the assay. Sequence reads were collapsed and filtered to measure the absolute abundance of every unique TCRbeta CDR3 rearrangement. For each sample, productive Simpson clonality was calculated by taking the square root of Simpson's diversity index across productive rearrangements. The table was pulled from immuneACCESS by TCRdb, which kept in-frame rearrangements only. Such tables lose some clones; where checked, under half of the loss comes from unresolved V genes, and the rest has no known cause. That table supplies the V and J calls and clone size; D and trimming were determined from the DNA. The sample table lists 130,000 to 150,000 clones, around 81% of them with a count of one. More than 8% of the sample is held by the ten biggest clonotypes.

This clone appeared a single time. What this receptor recognizes is not known. Base qualities are not recorded, but no much larger clone differs from it by a single base. Study-wide conclusions, independent of this receptor: How much clinical and demographic metadata was included differed by source and by participant, and the metadata was provided uncurated.

Rearrangement joined TRBV14 to TRBJ2-5; 12 central nucleotides agree with TRBD2. This clonotype originated in a human donor in a cohort sampled during active COVID-19. The sequencing sample was made of peripheral blood. The nucleotides are TGTGCCAGCAGCCAATCGACTAGCGGGAGTTTTTTCGGCGGAGAGACCCAGTACTTC. This gives the protein CASSQSTSGSFFGGETQYF.